This TCR beta chain was retrieved from a study of T cell responses to AZD1222 COVID-19 vaccine. Study results and limitations: Spike as a whole was targeted by vaccine-associated CD4 TCRs, dominant at 160-218 and 743-854. Clonal diversity was possibly underestimated, and the donors were mostly white British, with more females.

Measured with immunoSEQ multiplex PCR; TCRdb has only the in-frame clones, and not every one. The sample has 110,000 or so clones, 70% to 90% seen once. The CDR3 is 12 residues long. V gave up 3 bases and J gave up 6 bases, with 8 bases separating them. The germline CDR1 and CDR2 sequences are MNHNS and SASEGT. As to this clone: The target antigen is unknown.

The chain is built from TRBV6-1 and TRBJ1-2, with D perhaps TRBD1 (5 bases). The TCR originated in an adult who received the AZD1222 COVID-19 vaccine. The sample consisted of peripheral blood, taken 28 days after the second AZD1222 dose. The CDR3, as DNA: TGTGCCAGCAGTGAGGGGACGGATGGCTACACCTTC. This codes for CASSEGTDGYTF.